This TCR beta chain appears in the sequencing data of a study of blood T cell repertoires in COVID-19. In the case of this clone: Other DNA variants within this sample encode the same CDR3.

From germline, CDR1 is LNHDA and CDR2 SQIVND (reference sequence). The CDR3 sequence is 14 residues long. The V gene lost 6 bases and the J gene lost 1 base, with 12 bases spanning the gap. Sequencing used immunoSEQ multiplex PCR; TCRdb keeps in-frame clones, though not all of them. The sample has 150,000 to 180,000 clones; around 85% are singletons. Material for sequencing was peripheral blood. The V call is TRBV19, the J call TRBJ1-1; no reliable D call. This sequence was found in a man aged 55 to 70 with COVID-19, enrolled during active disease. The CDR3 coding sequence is TGTGCCAGTAGCTTTCTCGGAGGGAACACTGAAGCTTTCTTT. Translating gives CASSFLGGNTEAFF.